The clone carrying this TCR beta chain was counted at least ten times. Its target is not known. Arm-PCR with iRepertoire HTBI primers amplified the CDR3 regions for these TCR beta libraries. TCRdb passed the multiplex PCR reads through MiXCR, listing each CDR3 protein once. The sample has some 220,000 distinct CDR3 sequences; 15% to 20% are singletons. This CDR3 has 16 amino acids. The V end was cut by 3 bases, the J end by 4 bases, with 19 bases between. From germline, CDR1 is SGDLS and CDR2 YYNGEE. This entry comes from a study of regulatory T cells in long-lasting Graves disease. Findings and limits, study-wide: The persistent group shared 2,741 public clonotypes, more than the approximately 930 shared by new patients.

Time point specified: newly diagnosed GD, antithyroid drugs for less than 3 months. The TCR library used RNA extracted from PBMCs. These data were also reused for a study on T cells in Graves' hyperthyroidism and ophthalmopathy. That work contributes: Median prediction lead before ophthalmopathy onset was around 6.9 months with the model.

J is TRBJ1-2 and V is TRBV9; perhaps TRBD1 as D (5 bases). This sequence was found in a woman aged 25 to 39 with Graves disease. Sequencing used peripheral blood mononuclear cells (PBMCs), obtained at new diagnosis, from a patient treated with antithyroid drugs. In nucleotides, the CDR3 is TGTGCCAGCAGCGAGAGCAGGGATTCCCATTTCTATGGCTACACCTTC. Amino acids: CASSESRDSHFYGYTF.